This TCR beta chain was sequenced in a study of T-cell memory formation after mild COVID-19. This clonotype was recorded at least ten times. The TCR alpha and TCR beta cDNA libraries, bearing sample barcodes and UMIs, were generated by 5'RACE using constant-segment primers. TCRdb re-called the 5' RACE reads through MiXCR, storing one row per CDR3 protein. The table has 14,000 to 15,000 distinct CDR3 sequences, 20% to 25% seen once; the top ten hold 55% to 70%. The germline V gene has CDR1 MNHEY and CDR2 SVGAGI. V lost 2 bases to trimming and J lost 3 bases; unmatched junction nucleotides: 12. This CDR3 is 17 amino acids long.

The source material was PBMCs or a T cell subset sorted from them (not recorded which). The rearrangement uses TRBV6-5 and TRBJ1-2, with TRBD1 matching 7 bases. This TCR came from a young man who had mild COVID-19 (a few samples of this study predate the infection). Cell type and time point are not known. CDR3 in DNA: TGTGCCAGCAGTTACGTTCCGGGTGGGACAGTTTACTATGGCTACACCTTC. The encoded protein is CASSYVPGGTVYYGYTF.